These 3 T cell receptor beta chains were sequenced from one sample in a study of blood T cell repertoires in COVID-19. Some clones are missing from TCRdb's copy, which holds only in-frame ones; the method was immunoSEQ multiplex PCR. The sample records over 200,000 clones, 85% being singletons. Sequencing input: PBMCs or T cells enriched from blood (not recorded which). The receptor set was obtained from a man aged 35 to 55 who had recovered from COVID-19.

This rearrangement joins TRBV6-2 or TRBV6-3 to TRBJ2-1; possible D gene TRBD1, 6 bases. This CDR3 has 15 amino acids. V lost 6 bases and J 6 bases, leaving 18 bases between the germline ends. Germline assignment: CDR1 MNHEY and CDR2 SVGEGT. Here the CDR3 reads CASSDRDNGLNEQFF. CDR3 DNA: TGTGCCAGCAGCGACCGGGACAACGGCCTCAATGAGCAGTTCTTC.

J is TRBJ2-2 and V is TRBV5-4; perhaps TRBD2 as D (6 bases). CDR1 is SGHNT and CDR2 is YYREEE in the germline V gene (reference sequence). This CDR3 is built from 13 residues. Trimming stripped 4 bases from V and 4 bases from J, with 8 bases between. The chain's CDR3 is CASSRDSTGELFF. As DNA, the CDR3 is TGTGCCAGCAGCCGGGACTCCACCGGGGAGCTGTTTTTT.

This clone was seen a handful of times. This rearrangement joins TRBV5-4 to TRBJ1-4; 7 bases align to TRBD1. The V and J ends lost 2 bases and 0 bases, in that order; junction bases with no gene match: 7. Germline CDR1 and CDR2: SGHNT and YYREEE (reference sequence). The CDR3 consists of 17 residues. The CDR3 protein is CASSFRPGGATNEKLFF. The CDR3 DNA follows: TGTGCCAGCAGCTTTCGGCCAGGGGGAGCAACTAATGAAAAACTGTTTTTT.